These 30 T cell receptor beta chains originate from one sample sequenced in a study of control samples from healthy donors and cancer patients. Some clones are missing from TCRdb's copy, which holds only in-frame ones; the method was immunoSEQ multiplex PCR. In the table there are around 70,000 clones, around 93% of which are singletons. The sequenced sample consisted of blood. These receptors all come from a woman aged 25 to 39 in good health.

The chain is built from TRBV19 and TRBJ2-7; TRBD2 might be the D (6 bases). V lost 3 bases, J lost 2 bases, and 11 bases lay in between. The CDR3 contains 14 residues. Germline CDR1 LNHDA, CDR2 SQIVND (reference sequence). The CDR3 coding sequence is TGTGCCAGTAGTATGCGGGGTGGGACCTACGAGCAGTACTTC. It translates to CASSMRGGTYEQYF.

This clone was counted once. The rearrangement uses TRBV15 and TRBJ1-1; maybe TRBD1 (6 bases). Trimming removed 1 base from V and 1 base from J, with 16 bases in between. The CDR3 runs 17 residues. Germline CDR1 reads LNHNV; CDR2 reads YYDKDF (reference sequence). The CDR3 DNA is TGTGCCACCAGCAGAGGGGTACAGGGCCTGACGAACACTGAAGCTTTCTTT. This sequence encodes CATSRGVQGLTNTEAFF.

The J gene is TRBJ1-5, the V gene TRBV5-1, with D tentatively TRBD1 (5 bases). V dropped 0 bases and J dropped 2 bases, with 9 bases sitting between them. Per the germline V gene, CDR1 is SGHRS and CDR2 is YFSETQ. The CDR3 is made up of 15 amino acids. The CDR3 DNA sequence: TGCGCCAGCAGCTTGGACGGGGGGGGCAATCAGCCCCAGCATTTT. Residues: CASSLDGGGNQPQHF.

V usage is TRBV27 and J usage is TRBJ1-1; TRBD1 aligns across 10 bases. Germline V gene data show CDR1 as MNHEY and CDR2 as SMNVEV (reference sequence). The CDR3 spans 17 residues. J lost 1 base, V lost 5 bases, and 10 bases had no gene match. The CDR3 here is CASSLLPGQGPNTEAFF. The CDR3 nucleotides read TGTGCCAGCAGTCTACTCCCGGGACAGGGGCCGAACACTGAAGCTTTCTTT.

The chain employs TRBV9 and TRBJ1-1; D is unclear. This CDR3 spans 15 amino acids. From germline, CDR1 is SGDLS and CDR2 YYNGEE. Trimming shortened V by 0 bases and J by 5 bases, and 14 bases separated the two germline ends. CDR3: CASSVGDGKLTEAFF. DNA for the CDR3: TGTGCCAGCAGCGTAGGGGATGGAAAGTTGACTGAAGCTTTCTTT.

V gene TRBV10-2 combines with J gene TRBJ2-3; 7 nucleotides align to TRBD2. This CDR3 is 15 amino acids long. Germline V gene sequence: CDR1 WSHSY, CDR2 SAAADI. Trimming at V came to 2 bases and at J to 4 bases, leaving 6 bases not matched to a gene. The CDR3 sequence is CASSERRGWADTQYF. CDR3 nucleotides: TGCGCCAGCAGTGAGAGGCGGGGGTGGGCAGATACGCAGTATTTT.

There are a few counts of this clone. The same CDR3 can be traced to other DNA sequences in this sample. The rearrangement joins TRBV3-1 (or the pseudogene TRBV3-2) to TRBJ1-3; possible D gene TRBD1, 6 bases. Deletions cut 1 base from V and 4 bases from J, with 8 bases between. The CDR3 sequence is 14 residues long. CDR1 and CDR2 from the germline V gene are LGHDT and YNNKEL (reference sequence). CDR3: CASSQVGTGNTIYF. Written as DNA, the CDR3 is TGTGCCAGCAGCCAAGTAGGGACAGGAAACACCATATATTTT.

The sample holds one count of this clone. V gene TRBV2 combines with J gene TRBJ1-5, with D maybe TRBD1 (6 bases). V lost 4 bases, J lost 3 bases, and 7 bases lay in between. Germline values: CDR1 SNHLY, CDR2 FYNNEI. This CDR3 has 13 residues. The CDR3 bases are TGTGCCAGCAGTGGACAGGTCAATCAGCCCCAGCATTTT. It translates to CASSGQVNQPQHF.

V gene TRBV7-9 combines with J gene TRBJ1-2; weak D call: TRBD1 (5 bases). This CDR3 has 16 amino acids. The germline V gene encodes CDR1 SEHNR and CDR2 FQNEAQ (reference sequence). Trimming left V 6 bases short and J 2 bases short, with 19 bases between. The CDR3 DNA reads as TGTGCCAGCAGGGCAGGGCAGAGTGTCTTAAACTATGGCTACACCTTC. Its protein is CASRAGQSVLNYGYTF.

The genes are TRBV13 and TRBJ1-4, with TRBD1 as a possible D gene (5 bases). Germline lookup yields CDR1 PRHDT and CDR2 FYEKMQ (reference sequence). This CDR3 comprises 11 residues. Trimming pared 8 bases from V and 9 bases from J, leaving 10 bases between. This chain's CDR3 is CASSTGQKLFF. The CDR3 DNA is TGTGCCAGCTCCACGGGGCAAAAACTGTTTTTT.

This chain links TRBV11-2 with TRBJ2-1, with D possibly TRBD1 on 6 matching bases. V lost 7 bases and J lost 9, with 16 bases in between. The CDR3 has 13 residues. CDR1 is SGHAT, CDR2 FQNNGV, per germline. The CDR3 protein is CASNIQGVTEQFF. The CDR3 DNA is TGTGCCAGCAACATACAGGGCGTTACTGAGCAGTTCTTC.

This chain joins TRBV11-3 and TRBJ2-1; 10 bases are a match to TRBD1. With V trimmed by 5 bases and J by 4 bases, 5 bases remained unmatched. The CDR3 is made up of 15 amino acids. Germline assignment: CDR1 SGHNT and CDR2 YENEEA. The CDR3 nucleotides are TGTGCCAGCAGCCCGCGGACAGGGGGGTACAATGAGCAGTTCTTC. Protein product: CASSPRTGGYNEQFF.

Comments on this clone: Other DNA sequences from this sample encode an identical CDR3 as well. This sequence joins TRBV19 and TRBJ1-5; D unresolved. Germline loops: CDR1 LNHDA, CDR2 SQIVND (reference sequence). Trimming removed 2 bases at V and 4 bases at J, with 12 bases between. The CDR3 is made up of 15 amino acids. The CDR3 sequence is CASSIWGVGNQPQHF. CDR3 DNA: TGTGCCAGTAGTATATGGGGTGTGGGGAATCAGCCCCAGCATTTT.

The genes are TRBV7-9 and TRBJ1-4; D uncertain. Germline loops: CDR1 SEHNR, CDR2 FQNEAQ (reference sequence). The CDR3 extends over 16 amino acids. V lost 0 bases, J lost 7 bases, and 15 bases lay in between. The CDR3 spells CASSLATGRLGEKLFF. The CDR3, as DNA: TGTGCCAGCAGCTTAGCCACTGGGCGCCTCGGTGAAAAACTGTTTTTT.

This rearrangement joins TRBV12-3 or TRBV12-4 to TRBJ1-2; TRBD1 aligns across 9 bases. The CDR3 has 13 residues. V shed 6 bases and J 7 bases; nucleotides not matched to a gene: 6. The CDR3 DNA follows: TGTGCCAGCAGCAGGACAGGGGTCAGTGGCTACACCTTC. Translating gives CASSRTGVSGYTF.

The chain employs TRBV7-3 and TRBJ1-1; D gene uncertain. Germline assignment: CDR1 SGHTA and CDR2 FQGTGA. CDR3 length: 13 amino acids. V lost 5 bases and J lost 2, with 9 bases in between. The CDR3 spells CASSVTSNTEAFF. The CDR3 nucleotides read TGTGCCAGCAGCGTCACTTCCAACACTGAAGCTTTCTTT.

The chain uses TRBV27 and TRBJ2-5; no clear D gene. The V gene's germline CDR1 is MNHEY and CDR2 SMNVEV (reference sequence). This CDR3 region has 13 residues. Between the trimmed V and J ends, which lost 2 bases and 7 bases, there was a span of 11 bases. Here the CDR3 reads CASSLGQTGTQYF. For the CDR3, the DNA is TGTGCCAGCAGTTTAGGCCAAACTGGGACCCAGTACTTC.

The chain carries TRBV7-6 and TRBJ2-2; 7 bases align to TRBD2. The CDR3 contains 16 residues. The V segment lost 0 bases and the J segment 6 bases; nucleotides outside the gene matches: 7. Germline assignment: CDR1 SGHVS and CDR2 FNYEAQ. The CDR3 sequence is CASSLASGVTSGELFF. The CDR3 DNA is TGTGCCAGCAGCTTAGCCAGCGGGGTTACCTCCGGGGAGCTGTTTTTT. The whole variable domain, filled in from reference TRBV7-6 and TRBJ2-2, reads GAGVSQSPRYKVTKRGQDVALRCDPISGHVSLYWYRQALGQGPEFLTYFNYEAQQDKSGLPNDRFSAERPEGSISTLTIQRTEQRDSAMYRCASSLASGVTSGELFFGEGSRLTVL.

V gene TRBV5-1 combines with J gene TRBJ2-3, with D tentatively TRBD2 (6 bases). V was clipped by 3 bases and J by 6 bases, with 8 bases between them. The CDR3 sequence is 12 residues long. CDR1 and CDR2 (germline): SGHRS, YFSETQ. CDR3 nucleotide sequence: TGCGCCAGCAGCTGGGGGACTGATACGCAGTATTTT. It is translated as CASSWGTDTQYF.

This chain connects TRBV5-1 to TRBJ2-5; D possibly corresponds to TRBD2 (5 bases). Trimming left V 4 bases short and J 5 bases short, with 12 bases between. CDR3 size: 13 residues. Germline-derived CDR1 and CDR2 are SGHRS and YFSETQ. The CDR3 DNA sequence: TGCGCCAGCAGCAAGGAAAGGAGGGAGACCCAGTACTTC. Protein sequence: CASSKERRETQYF.

The sample holds a few counts of this clone. The chain is built from TRBV2 and TRBJ1-4; D not resolved. Germline-derived CDR1 and CDR2 are SNHLY and FYNNEI. V dropped 4 bases and J dropped 4 bases, with 10 bases sitting between them. The CDR3 loop spans 14 amino acids. This CDR3 is CASSAATINEKLFF. CDR3 in DNA: TGTGCCAGCAGTGCGGCCACCATTAATGAAAAACTGTTTTTT. Together with reference TRBV2 and TRBJ1-4, the CDR3 gives the full variable domain: EPEVTQTPSHQVTQMGQEVILRCVPISNHLYFYWYRQILGQKVEFLVSFYNNEISEKSEIFDDQFSVERPDGSNFTLKIRSTKLEDSAMYFCASSAATINEKLFFGSGTQLSVL.

The chain is built from TRBV2 and TRBJ2-5; a possible D gene is TRBD2 (6 bases). The length of the CDR3 is 12 residues. Germline CDR1 reads SNHLY; CDR2 reads FYNNEI. V lost 2 bases, J lost 5 bases, and 6 bases lay in between. The CDR3 DNA is TGTGCCAGCAGTGAACGGGGGGAGACCCAGTACTTC. It encodes CASSERGETQYF.

V usage is TRBV5-4 and J usage is TRBJ2-1; perhaps TRBD1 as D (6 bases). CDR1 SGHNT and CDR2 YYREEE come from the germline V gene (reference sequence). Trimming removed 5 bases from V and 6 bases from J, with 15 bases in between. The CDR3 covers 14 residues. The DNA of the CDR3 is TGTGCCAGCAGAGAGGCAGGGGAGTCCAATGAGCAGTTCTTC. Encoded protein: CASREAGESNEQFF.

V gene TRBV19 combines with J gene TRBJ1-5; D is ambiguous. Per the germline V gene, CDR1 is LNHDA and CDR2 is SQIVND (reference sequence). Between the trimmed V and J ends, which lost 3 bases and 7 bases, there was a span of 7 bases. This CDR3 has 12 amino acids. The CDR3 coding sequence is TGTGCCAGTAGTATTGGGGAGCAGCCCCAGCATTTT. Its protein product is CASSIGEQPQHF.

The rearrangement uses TRBV5-1 and TRBJ2-5; TRBD1 might be the D (6 bases). With 6 bases removed from V and 0 bases from J, the gap between germline ends came to 12 bases. This CDR3 is built from 14 residues. Germline V lookup: CDR1 SGHRS, CDR2 YFSETQ. Written as DNA, the CDR3 is TGCGCCAGCACCTTATCAGGGGACCAAGAGACCCAGTACTTC. This translates into CASTLSGDQETQYF.

The rearrangement links TRBV5-5 to TRBJ2-5; no firm D call. V was pared by 2 bases and J by 1 base, with 9 bases between. CDR3 length equals 14 residues. Germline V gene lookup returns CDR1 SGHKS and CDR2 YYEKEE (reference sequence). The CDR3 DNA sequence: TGTGCCAGCAGCTTTAGTCCAGTCCAAGAGACCCAGTACTTC. This gives the protein CASSFSPVQETQYF.

Here the CDR3 DNA reads TGTGCCAGTAGTATAGTCCTCAGGGGCGAGCAGTACGTC. Protein: CASSIVLRGEQYV. The chain joins TRBV19 to TRBJ2-7; perhaps TRBD1 as D (6 bases). CDR3 length equals 13 residues. V lost 1 base and J lost 6, with 10 bases in between. Germline CDR1 reads LNHDA; CDR2 reads SQIVND (reference sequence).

The rearrangement uses TRBV7-2 and TRBJ2-4; perhaps TRBD1 as D (5 bases). Germline lookup yields CDR1 SGHTA and CDR2 FQGNSA. The CDR3 spans 14 residues. The V end was cut by 5 bases, the J end by 5 bases, with 13 bases between. The CDR3 nucleotides are TGTGCCAGCAGCCCGTACCCGACAGAAAACATTCAGTACTTC. This gives the protein CASSPYPTENIQYF.

This chain connects TRBV7-2 to TRBJ2-2, with unresolved D. The V end lost 2 bases, the J end lost 0 bases, and 10 bases lay between the germline ends. The CDR3 has 16 amino acids. CDR1 and CDR2 from the germline V gene are SGHTA and FQGNSA. As DNA, the CDR3 is TGTGCCAGCAGCTTATACCCCAGTTCGAACACCGGGGAGCTGTTTTTT. This gives the protein CASSLYPSSNTGELFF.

This chain uses TRBV7-9 with TRBJ1-1, with D hard to call. Germline V gene sequence: CDR1 SEHNR, CDR2 FQNEAQ (reference sequence). Trimming took 1 base from V and 5 from J, leaving 11 bases between them. This CDR3 has 14 residues. The CDR3 here is CASSLGLWGTEAFF. CDR3 in DNA: TGTGCCAGCAGCTTAGGTCTTTGGGGAACTGAAGCTTTCTTT.